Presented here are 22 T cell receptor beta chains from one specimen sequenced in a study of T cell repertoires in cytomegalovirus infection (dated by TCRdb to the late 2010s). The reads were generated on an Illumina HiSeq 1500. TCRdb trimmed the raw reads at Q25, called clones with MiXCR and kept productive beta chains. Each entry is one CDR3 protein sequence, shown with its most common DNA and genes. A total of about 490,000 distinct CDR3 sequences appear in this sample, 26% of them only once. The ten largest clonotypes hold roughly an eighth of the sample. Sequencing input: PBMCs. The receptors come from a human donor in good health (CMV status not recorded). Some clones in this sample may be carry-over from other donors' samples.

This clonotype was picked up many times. CDR3 in DNA: TGTGCCAGCAGCTTAGCCCCGGTAGCGGGAGGACTCGAGCAGTACTTC. Its translation: CASSLAPVAGGLEQYF. The chain links TRBV7-2 to TRBJ2-7; TRBD2 aligns across 10 bases. V lost 0 bases, J lost 6 bases, and 8 bases stayed unmatched. In germline, CDR1 is SGHTA, CDR2 FQGNSA. The CDR3 extends over 16 amino acids.

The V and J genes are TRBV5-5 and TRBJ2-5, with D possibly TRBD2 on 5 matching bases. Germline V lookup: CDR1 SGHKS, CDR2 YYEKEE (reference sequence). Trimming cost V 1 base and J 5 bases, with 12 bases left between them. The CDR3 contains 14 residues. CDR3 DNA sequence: TGTGCCAGCAGCTTGCGGACTCAGGTGGAGACCCAGTACTTC. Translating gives CASSLRTQVETQYF.

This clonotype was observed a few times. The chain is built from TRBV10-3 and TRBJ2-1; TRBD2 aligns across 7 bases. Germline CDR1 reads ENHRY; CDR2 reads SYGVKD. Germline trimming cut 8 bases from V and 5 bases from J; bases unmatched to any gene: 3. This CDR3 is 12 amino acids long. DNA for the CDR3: TGTGCCATCGGAGCGGGAAACAATGAGCAGTTCTTC. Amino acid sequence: CAIGAGNNEQFF.

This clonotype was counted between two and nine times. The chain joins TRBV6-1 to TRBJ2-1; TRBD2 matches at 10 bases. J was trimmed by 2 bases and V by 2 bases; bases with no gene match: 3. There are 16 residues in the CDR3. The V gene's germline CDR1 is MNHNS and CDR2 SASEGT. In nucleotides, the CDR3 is TGTGCCAGCAGTGAAAAGCTAGCGGGAGCCTACAATGAGCAGTTCTTC. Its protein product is CASSEKLAGAYNEQFF.

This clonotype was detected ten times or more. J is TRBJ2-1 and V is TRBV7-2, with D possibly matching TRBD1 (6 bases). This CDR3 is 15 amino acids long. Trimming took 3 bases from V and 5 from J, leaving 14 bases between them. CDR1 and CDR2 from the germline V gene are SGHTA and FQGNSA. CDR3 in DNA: TGTGCCAGCAGCTTTACGTGGGGGCTCCACAATGAGCAGTTCTTC. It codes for CASSFTWGLHNEQFF.

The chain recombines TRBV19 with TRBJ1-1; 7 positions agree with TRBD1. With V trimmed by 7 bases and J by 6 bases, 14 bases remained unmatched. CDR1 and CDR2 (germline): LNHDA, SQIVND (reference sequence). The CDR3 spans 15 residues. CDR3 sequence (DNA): TGTGCCAGTACTATGCAGGGGGGGGTTCGGTCTGAAGCTTTCTTT. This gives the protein CASTMQGGVRSEAFF.

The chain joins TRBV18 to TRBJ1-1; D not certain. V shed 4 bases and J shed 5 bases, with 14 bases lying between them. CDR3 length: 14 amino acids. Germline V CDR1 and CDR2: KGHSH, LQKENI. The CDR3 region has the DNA TGTGCCAGCTCACTGACTCCCCGGGGTACTGAAGCTTTCTTT. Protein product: CASSLTPRGTEAFF.

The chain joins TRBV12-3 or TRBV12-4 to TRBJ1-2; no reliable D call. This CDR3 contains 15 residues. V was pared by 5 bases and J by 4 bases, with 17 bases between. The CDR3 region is CASSPPWTGGYGYTF. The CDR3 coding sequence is TGTGCCAGCAGTCCCCCCTGGACGGGCGGCTATGGCTACACCTTC.

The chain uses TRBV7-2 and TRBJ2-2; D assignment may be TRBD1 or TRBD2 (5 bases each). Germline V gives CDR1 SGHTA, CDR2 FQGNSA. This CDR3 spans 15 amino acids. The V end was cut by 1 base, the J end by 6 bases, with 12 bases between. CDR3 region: CASSLGHVGAGELFF. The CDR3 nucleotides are TGTGCCAGCAGCTTAGGCCATGTGGGGGCCGGGGAGCTGTTTTTT.

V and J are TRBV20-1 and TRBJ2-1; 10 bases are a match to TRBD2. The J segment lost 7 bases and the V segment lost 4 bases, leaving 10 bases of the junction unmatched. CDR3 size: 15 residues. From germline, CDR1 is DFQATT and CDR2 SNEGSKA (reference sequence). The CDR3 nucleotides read TGCAGTGCTAACGACCTAGCGGGAGTGGATAATGAGCAGTTCTTC. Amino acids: CSANDLAGVDNEQFF.

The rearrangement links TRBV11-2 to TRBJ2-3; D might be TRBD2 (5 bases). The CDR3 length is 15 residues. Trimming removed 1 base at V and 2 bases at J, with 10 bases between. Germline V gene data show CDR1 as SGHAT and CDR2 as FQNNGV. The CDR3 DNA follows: TGTGCCAGCAGCTTAGTAGCGCCTTCCACAGATACGCAGTATTTT. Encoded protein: CASSLVAPSTDTQYF.

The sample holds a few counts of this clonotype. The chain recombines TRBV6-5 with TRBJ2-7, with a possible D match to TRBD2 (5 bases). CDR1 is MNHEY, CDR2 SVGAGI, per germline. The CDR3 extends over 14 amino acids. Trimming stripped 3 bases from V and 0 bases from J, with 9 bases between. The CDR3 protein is CASSYNRDSYEQYF. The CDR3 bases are TGTGCCAGCAGTTATAACCGGGACTCCTACGAGCAGTACTTC.

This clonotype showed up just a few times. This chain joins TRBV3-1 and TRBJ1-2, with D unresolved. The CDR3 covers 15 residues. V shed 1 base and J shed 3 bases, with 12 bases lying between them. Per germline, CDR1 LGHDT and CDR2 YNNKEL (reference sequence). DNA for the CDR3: TGTGCCAGCAGCCAAGTTTATTCGGGTGACTATGGCTACACCTTC. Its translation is CASSQVYSGDYGYTF.

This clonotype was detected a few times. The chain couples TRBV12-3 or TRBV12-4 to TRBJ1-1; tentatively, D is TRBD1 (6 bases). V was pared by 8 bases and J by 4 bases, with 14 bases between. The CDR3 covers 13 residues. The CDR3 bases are TGTGCCAGCCAAATACAGGGAGTCACTGAAGCTTTCTTT. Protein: CASQIQGVTEAFF.

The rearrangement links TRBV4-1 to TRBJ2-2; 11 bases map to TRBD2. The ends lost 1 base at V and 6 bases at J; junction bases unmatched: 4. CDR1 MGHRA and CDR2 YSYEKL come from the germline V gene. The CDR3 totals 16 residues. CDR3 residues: CASSQALAGAAGELFF. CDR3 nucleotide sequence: TGCGCCAGCAGCCAAGCACTAGCGGGAGCGGCCGGGGAGCTGTTTTTT.

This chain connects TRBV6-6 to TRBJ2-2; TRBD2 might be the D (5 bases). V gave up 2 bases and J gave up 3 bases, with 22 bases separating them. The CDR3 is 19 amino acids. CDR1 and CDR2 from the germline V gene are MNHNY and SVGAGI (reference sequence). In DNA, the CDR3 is TGTGCCAGCAGTTACCCCGGCTCCAGCGGAGCCTTTTACACCGGGGAGCTGTTTTTT. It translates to CASSYPGSSGAFYTGELFF.

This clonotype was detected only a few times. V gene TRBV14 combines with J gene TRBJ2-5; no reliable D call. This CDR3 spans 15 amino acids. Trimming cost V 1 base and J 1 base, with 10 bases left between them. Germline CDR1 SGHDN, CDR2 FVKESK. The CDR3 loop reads CASSQVWHRQETQYF. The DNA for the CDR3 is TGTGCCAGCAGCCAAGTTTGGCATCGCCAAGAGACCCAGTACTTC.

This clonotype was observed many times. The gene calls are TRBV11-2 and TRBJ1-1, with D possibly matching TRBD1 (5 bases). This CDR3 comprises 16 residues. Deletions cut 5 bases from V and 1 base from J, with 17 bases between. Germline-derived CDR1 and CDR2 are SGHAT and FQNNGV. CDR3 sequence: CASSPLTVPRNTEAFF. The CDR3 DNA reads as TGTGCCAGCAGCCCCCTGACAGTCCCTAGGAACACTGAAGCTTTCTTT. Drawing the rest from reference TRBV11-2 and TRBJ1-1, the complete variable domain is EAGVAQSPRYKIIEKRQSVAFWCNPISGHATLYWYQQILGQGPKLLIQFQNNGVVDDSQLPKDRFSAERLKGVDSTLKIQPAKLEDSAVYLCASSPLTVPRNTEAFFGQGTRLTVV.

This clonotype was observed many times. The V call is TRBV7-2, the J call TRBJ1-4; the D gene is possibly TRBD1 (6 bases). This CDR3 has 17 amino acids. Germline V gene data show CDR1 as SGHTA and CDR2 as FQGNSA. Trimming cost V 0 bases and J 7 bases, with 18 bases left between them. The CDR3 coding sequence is TGTGCCAGCAGCTTAGCTGGGACACGAGGGGGAGGTGAAAAACTGTTTTTT. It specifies CASSLAGTRGGGEKLFF.

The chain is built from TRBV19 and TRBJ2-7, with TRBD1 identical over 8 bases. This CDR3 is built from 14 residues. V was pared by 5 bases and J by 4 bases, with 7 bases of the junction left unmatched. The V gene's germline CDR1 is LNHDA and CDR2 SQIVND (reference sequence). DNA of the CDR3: TGTGCCAGTAGTTTCGCAGGGGGCCTGTACGAGCAGTACTTC. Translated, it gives CASSFAGGLYEQYF.

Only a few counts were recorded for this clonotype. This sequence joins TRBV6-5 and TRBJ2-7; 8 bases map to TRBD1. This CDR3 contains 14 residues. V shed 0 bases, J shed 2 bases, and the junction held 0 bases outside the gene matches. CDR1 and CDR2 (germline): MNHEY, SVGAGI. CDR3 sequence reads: CASSYSTGAYEQYV. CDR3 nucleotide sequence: TGTGCCAGCAGTTACTCGACAGGGGCCTACGAGCAGTACGTC.

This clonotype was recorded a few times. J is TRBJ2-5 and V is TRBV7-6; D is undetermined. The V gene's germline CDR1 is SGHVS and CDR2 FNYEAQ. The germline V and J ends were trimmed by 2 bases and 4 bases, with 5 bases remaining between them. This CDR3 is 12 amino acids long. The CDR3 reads CASSLWRETQYF. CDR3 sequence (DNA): TGTGCCAGCAGCTTATGGAGAGAGACCCAGTACTTC.